This TCR beta chain was found in a study of blood T cell repertoires in COVID-19. As for the study in general: PBMCs, B-cell-depleted T cells, or T cells were the source of the cDNA or gDNA that made up the material.

The CDR3 has 14 amino acids. Germline V gene sequence: CDR1 SGHRS, CDR2 YFSETQ. The germline V and J ends were trimmed by 3 bases and 0 bases, with 10 bases remaining between them. The method was immunoSEQ multiplex PCR; TCRdb's version includes in-frame clones alone and lacks a portion of them. The sample includes some 270,000 clones, over 75% of them seen just once. The receptor was derived from a woman aged 70-85 years with acute or convalescent COVID-19. The chain uses TRBV5-1 and TRBJ2-7; a weak D match, TRBD1 (6 bases). Material: peripheral blood. CDR3 protein: CASSSQGFSYEQYF. The CDR3 region has the DNA TGCGCCAGCAGCTCACAGGGTTTCTCCTACGAGCAGTACTTC.